This T cell receptor beta chain was identified in a study of Tregs in tolerant kidney transplant recipients. CDR1 is LGHNA and CDR2 is YSLEER in the germline V gene. This CDR3 region has 16 residues. V lost 3 bases, J lost 3 bases, and 4 bases stayed unmatched. This clone was observed once. TCRdb's copy holds only in-frame clones and misses some; the assay was immunoSEQ multiplex PCR. Of about 110,000 clones listed, around 89% are singletons. The source is a human donor who received a combined kidney and bone marrow transplant. The source material was CD4+ T cells from blood, sampled before the transplant. The chain links TRBV4-3 to TRBJ2-1, with TRBD2 identical over 11 bases. CDR3 loop: CASSQEGLADYNEQFF. In nucleotides, the CDR3 is TGCGCCAGCAGCCAGGAGGGACTAGCGGACTACAATGAGCAGTTCTTC.